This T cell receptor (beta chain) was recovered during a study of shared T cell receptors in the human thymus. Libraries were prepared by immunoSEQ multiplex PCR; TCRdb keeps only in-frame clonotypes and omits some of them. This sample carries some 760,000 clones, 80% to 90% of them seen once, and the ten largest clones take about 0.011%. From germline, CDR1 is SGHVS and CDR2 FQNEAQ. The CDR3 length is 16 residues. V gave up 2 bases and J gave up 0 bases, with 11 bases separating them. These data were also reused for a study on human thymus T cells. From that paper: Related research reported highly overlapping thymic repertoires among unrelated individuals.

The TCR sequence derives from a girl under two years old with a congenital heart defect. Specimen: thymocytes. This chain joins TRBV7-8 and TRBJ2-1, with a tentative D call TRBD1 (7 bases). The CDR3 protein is CASSLWRGLSYNEQFF. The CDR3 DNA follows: TGTGCCAGCAGCTTATGGAGGGGGCTCTCCTACAATGAGCAGTTCTTC.